This TCR beta chain originates from a study of T cells after yellow fever vaccination. Study details: Preparing low-cell-number fractions relied on SMART-Seq v4 Ultra Low Input. Regarding the study as a whole: Only a small proportion of the clonotypes turned up in both the CD4 and the CD8 compartments, likely arising from convergent recombination. Researchers report a weaker secondary response that nonetheless peaked faster, day 5 versus 15.

As regards this clonotype: Antigen specificity is unknown.

Trimming removed 7 bases from V and 0 bases from J; junction bases left unmatched: 5. Germline-derived CDR1 and CDR2 are MDHEN and SYDVKM. The CDR3 extends over 14 amino acids. Production of TCR cDNA was by 5'RACE template switching, which also added a universal primer site and UMIs. From the 5' RACE reads, TCRdb called clonotypes with MiXCR, one entry per CDR3 protein. Among approximately 610,000 distinct CDR3 sequences, less than 20% were seen once, and the ten largest hold around a sixth. V gene TRBV28 combines with J gene TRBJ1-1, with 7 bases aligning to TRBD1. The sequences come from PBMCs, collected about 5 days after the first yellow fever vaccination. This TCR derives from a man younger than 35 who received the YFV17D yellow fever vaccine. Here the CDR3 DNA reads TGTGCCAGCATCCCCGGGACAGTGAACACTGAAGCTTTCTTT. It is translated as CASIPGTVNTEAFF.